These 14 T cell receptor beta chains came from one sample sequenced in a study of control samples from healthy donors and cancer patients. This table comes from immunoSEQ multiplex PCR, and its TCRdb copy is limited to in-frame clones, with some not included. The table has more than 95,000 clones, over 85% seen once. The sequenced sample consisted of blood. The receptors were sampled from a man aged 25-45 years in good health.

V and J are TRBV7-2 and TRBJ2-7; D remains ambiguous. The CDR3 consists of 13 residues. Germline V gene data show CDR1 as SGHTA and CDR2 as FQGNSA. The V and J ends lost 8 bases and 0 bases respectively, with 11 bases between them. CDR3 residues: CASARTASYEQYV. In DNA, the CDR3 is TGTGCCAGCGCAAGGACGGCCTCCTACGAGCAGTACGTC.

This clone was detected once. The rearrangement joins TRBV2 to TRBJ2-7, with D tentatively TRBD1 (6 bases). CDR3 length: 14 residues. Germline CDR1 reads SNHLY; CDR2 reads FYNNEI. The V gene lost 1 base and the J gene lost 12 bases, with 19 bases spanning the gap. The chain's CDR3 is CASSEGGTSKTGYF. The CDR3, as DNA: TGTGCCAGCAGTGAAGGGGGGACATCAAAAACGGGGTACTTC.

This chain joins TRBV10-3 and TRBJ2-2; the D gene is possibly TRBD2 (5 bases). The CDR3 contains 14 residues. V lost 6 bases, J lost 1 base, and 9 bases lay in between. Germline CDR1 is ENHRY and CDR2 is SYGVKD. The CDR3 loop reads CAIRDSQNTGELFF. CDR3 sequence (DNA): TGTGCCATCAGGGACTCCCAGAACACCGGGGAGCTGTTTTTT.

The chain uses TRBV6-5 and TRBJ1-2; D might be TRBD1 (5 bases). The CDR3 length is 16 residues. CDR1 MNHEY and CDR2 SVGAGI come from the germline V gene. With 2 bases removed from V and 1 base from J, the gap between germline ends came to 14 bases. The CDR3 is CASSYLGGRVNYGYTF. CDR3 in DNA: TGTGCCAGCAGTTACCTCGGTGGCAGGGTTAACTATGGCTACACCTTC.

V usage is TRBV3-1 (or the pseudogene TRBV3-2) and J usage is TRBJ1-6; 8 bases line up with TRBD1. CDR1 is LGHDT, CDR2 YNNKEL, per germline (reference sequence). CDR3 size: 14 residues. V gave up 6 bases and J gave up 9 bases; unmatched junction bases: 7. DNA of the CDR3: TGTGCCAGCAGACGGGGACAGGCAAGTTCACCCCTCCACTTT. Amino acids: CASRRGQASSPLHF.

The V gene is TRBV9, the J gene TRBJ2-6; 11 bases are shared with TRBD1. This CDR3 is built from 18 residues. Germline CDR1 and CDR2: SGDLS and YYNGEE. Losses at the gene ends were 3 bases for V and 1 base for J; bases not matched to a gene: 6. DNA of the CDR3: TGTGCCAGCAGCGCTACCGGGACAGGGGGATCTGGGGCCAACGTCCTGACTTTC. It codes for CASSATGTGGSGANVLTF.

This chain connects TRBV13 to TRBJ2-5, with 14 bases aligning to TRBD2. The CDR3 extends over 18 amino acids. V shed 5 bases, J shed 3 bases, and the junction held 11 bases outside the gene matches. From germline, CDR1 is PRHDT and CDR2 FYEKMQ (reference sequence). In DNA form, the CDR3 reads TGTGCCAGCAGCCACGCCGGGACTAGCGGGGGCATCGAAGAGACCCAGTACTTC. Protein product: CASSHAGTSGGIEETQYF. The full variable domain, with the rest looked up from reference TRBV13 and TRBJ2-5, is AAGVIQSPRHLIKEKRETATLKCYPIPRHDTVYWYQQGPGQDPQFLISFYEKMQSDKGSIPDRFSAQQFSDYHSELNMSSLELGDSALYFCASSHAGTSGGIEETQYFGPGTRLLVL.

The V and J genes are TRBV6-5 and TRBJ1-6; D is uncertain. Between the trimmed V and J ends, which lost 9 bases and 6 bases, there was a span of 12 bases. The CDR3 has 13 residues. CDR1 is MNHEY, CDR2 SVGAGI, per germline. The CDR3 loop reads CASWSTGNSPLHF. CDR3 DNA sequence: TGTGCCAGTTGGAGCACGGGTAATTCACCCCTCCACTTT.

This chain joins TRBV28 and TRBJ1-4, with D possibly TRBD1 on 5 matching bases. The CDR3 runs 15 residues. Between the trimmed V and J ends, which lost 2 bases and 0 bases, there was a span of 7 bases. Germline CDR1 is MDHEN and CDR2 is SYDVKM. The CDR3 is CASSLGGATNEKLFF. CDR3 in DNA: TGTGCCAGCAGTTTAGGGGGTGCAACTAATGAAAAACTGTTTTTT.

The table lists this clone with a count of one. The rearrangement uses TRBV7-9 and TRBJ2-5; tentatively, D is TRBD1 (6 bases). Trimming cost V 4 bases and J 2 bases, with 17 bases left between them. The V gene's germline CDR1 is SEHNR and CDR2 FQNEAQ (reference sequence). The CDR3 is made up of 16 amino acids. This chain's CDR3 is CASSSYLRDTQETQYF. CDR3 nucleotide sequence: TGTGCCAGCAGCTCCTACCTCCGGGACACGCAAGAGACCCAGTACTTC.

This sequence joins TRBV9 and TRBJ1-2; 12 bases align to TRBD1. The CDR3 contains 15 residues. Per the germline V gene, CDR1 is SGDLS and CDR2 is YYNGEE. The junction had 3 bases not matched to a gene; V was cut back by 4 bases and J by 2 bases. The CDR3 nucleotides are TGTGCCAGCAGCCCCGGGACAGGGGGCAACTATGGCTACACCTTC. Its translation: CASSPGTGGNYGYTF.

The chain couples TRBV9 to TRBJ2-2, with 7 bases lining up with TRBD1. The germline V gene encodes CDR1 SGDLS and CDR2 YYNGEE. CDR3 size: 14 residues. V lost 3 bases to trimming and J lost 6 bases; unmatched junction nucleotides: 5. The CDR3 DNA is TGTGCCAGCAGCGCCTCACAGGGGTCCGGGGAGCTGTTTTTT. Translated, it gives CASSASQGSGELFF.

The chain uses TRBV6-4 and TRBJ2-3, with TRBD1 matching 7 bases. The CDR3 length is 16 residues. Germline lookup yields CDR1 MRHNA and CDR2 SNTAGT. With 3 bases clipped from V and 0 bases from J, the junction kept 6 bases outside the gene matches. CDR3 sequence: CASSDIEGASTDTQYF. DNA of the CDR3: TGTGCCAGCAGTGATATCGAGGGGGCTAGCACAGATACGCAGTATTTT.

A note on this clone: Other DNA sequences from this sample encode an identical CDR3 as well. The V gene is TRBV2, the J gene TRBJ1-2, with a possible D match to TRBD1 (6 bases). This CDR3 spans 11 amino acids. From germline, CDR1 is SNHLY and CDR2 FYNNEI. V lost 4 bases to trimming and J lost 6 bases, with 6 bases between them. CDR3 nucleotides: TGTGCCAGCAGTGGGACAGATGGCTACACCTTC. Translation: CASSGTDGYTF. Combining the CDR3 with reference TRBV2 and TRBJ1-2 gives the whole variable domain EPEVTQTPSHQVTQMGQEVILRCVPISNHLYFYWYRQILGQKVEFLVSFYNNEISEKSEIFDDQFSVERPDGSNFTLKIRSTKLEDSAMYFCASSGTDGYTFGSGTRLTVV.